There are a few counts of the clone carrying this T cell receptor (beta chain). Via MiXCR, TCRdb re-called the RT-PCR reads, giving one row per CDR3 protein. The repertoire has approximately 170,000 distinct CDR3 sequences, 24% of them found once; the top ten carry approximately 26%. Germline V gene sequence: CDR1 DFQATT, CDR2 SNEGSKA (reference sequence). The V segment lost 0 bases and the J segment 7 bases; nucleotides outside the gene matches: 9. The length of the CDR3 is 15 residues. The sample comes from a study of patients and donors after allogeneic stem cell transplantation. This sequence joins TRBV20-1 and TRBJ1-5, with 7 bases aligning to TRBD1. The specimen sequenced was blood, either unsorted or a sorted T cell fraction (not recorded which). This TCR was recovered from a human donor who was either an allogeneic HSCT recipient or a stem cell or donor lymphocyte infusion donor (not recorded which). It is not recorded whose cells these are; they may come from a transplant donor. CDR3 region: CSARDEGGGWQPQHF. CDR3 sequence (DNA): TGCAGTGCTAGAGATGAGGGAGGGGGCTGGCAGCCCCAGCATTTT.